There are a few counts of the clone carrying this T cell receptor beta chain. The assay was immunoSEQ multiplex PCR, and TCRdb's table has in-frame clones only and misses some. The sample lists about 200,000 clones; 80% to 85% were seen once. The entry originates in a study of blood T cell repertoires in COVID-19. The V gene's germline CDR1 is MNHEY and CDR2 SVGAGI. This CDR3 is 14 amino acids long. Between the trimmed V and J ends, which lost 2 bases and 10 bases, there was a span of 12 bases. Sequencing was carried out using peripheral blood. This chain links TRBV6-5 with TRBJ1-6, with a weak D call TRBD1 (6 bases). The origin of this receptor is a man between 40 and 49 years old with acute or convalescent COVID-19. DNA for the CDR3: TGTGCCAGCAGTTACGGACAGAGGGACTCACCCCTCCACTTT. Protein product: CASSYGQRDSPLHF.